This is a list of T cell receptor beta chains from one sample in a study of T cell clones after liver transplantation. Sequencing used immunoSEQ multiplex PCR; TCRdb keeps in-frame clones, though not all of them. This sample has tens of thousands of clones, with roughly 80% found just once. Material: CD4+ T cells from blood, obtained at the 22-month timepoint. These receptors all stem from a human patient who received a liver transplant. Some T cells may possibly be graft donor cells. Both conserved end residues are part of each CDR3. Each record gives: V gene, clone size, D gene, J gene, CDR3 DNA, CDR3 protein. The D gene is left open where the match is weak. Size tells how often a clone was seen (once, few, many) or the class of an expanded clone, and some rows leave it out.

TRBV5-1	NA	TRBD2	TRBJ2-5	TGCGCCAGCAGCCTCCAGCGGGAGTGGGAGACCCAGTACTTC	CASSLQREWETQYF
TRBV6-6	NA	NA	TRBJ2-5	TGTGCCAGCAGTTACGTGGACTTAGAGACCCAGTACTTC	CASSYVDLETQYF
TRBV5-1	NA	NA	TRBJ1-6	TGCGCCAGCAGCTTGGTTAGCCCGAATTCACCCCTCCACTTT	CASSLVSPNSPLHF
TRBV7-3	NA	NA	TRBJ2-6	TGTGCCAGCAGCGGCAACCCAGAACGCTTACAAAGTCGGGCCAACGTCCTGACTTTC	CASSGNPERLQSRANVLTF
TRBV5-6	few	NA	TRBJ2-5	TGTGCCAGCAGCTTGGACAGACAAGAGACCCAGTACTTC	CASSLDRQETQYF
TRBV18	NA	NA	TRBJ1-1	TGTGCCAGCTCACCGTCAATGAACACTGAAGCTTTCTTT	CASSPSMNTEAFF
TRBV19	NA	NA	TRBJ2-3	TGTGCCAGTAACTCCTTAAGCTCCGGCGCAGATACGCAGTATTTT	CASNSLSSGADTQYF
TRBV12-5	NA	TRBD2	TRBJ2-1	TGTGCTAGTGGTTTGGTGAGAGCAAGCGGGGGGCTTTACAATGAGCAGTTCTTC	CASGLVRASGGLYNEQFF
TRBV9	NA	NA	TRBJ1-1	TGTGCCAGCAGCGTAGACCCACAATTTGAAGCTTTCTTT	CASSVDPQFEAFF
TRBV19	NA	NA	TRBJ2-2	TGTGCCAGTATCCCTCCTAACCTTAACACCGGGGAGCTGTTTTTT	CASIPPNLNTGELFF